This T cell receptor beta chain was captured in a study of blood T cell repertoires in COVID-19. On the study more broadly: T cells, B-cell-depleted T cells, or PBMCs supplied cDNA or gDNA.

Patients in Seattle were enrolled during active infection, then followed longitudinally. Profiling relied on immunoSEQ multiplex PCR, and the TCRdb table lists in-frame clones only, not all of them. There are 300,000 to 400,000 clones in the sample; roughly nine tenths occur only once, and 2.5% to 3.5% lies in the top ten. The V and J ends lost 8 bases and 3 bases, in that order; junction bases with no gene match: 11. The CDR3 is 15 amino acids. Germline CDR1 reads WNHNN; CDR2 reads SYGVQD (reference sequence). The source is a woman in her twenties or thirties with COVID-19, enrolled during active disease. The specimen was peripheral blood. The gene calls are TRBV10-1 and TRBJ2-3, with TRBD2 matching 7 bases. CDR3 in DNA: TGCGCCAGCTCCGGGGCGGGAGTGGGGACAGATACGCAGTATTTT. Protein product: CASSGAGVGTDTQYF.